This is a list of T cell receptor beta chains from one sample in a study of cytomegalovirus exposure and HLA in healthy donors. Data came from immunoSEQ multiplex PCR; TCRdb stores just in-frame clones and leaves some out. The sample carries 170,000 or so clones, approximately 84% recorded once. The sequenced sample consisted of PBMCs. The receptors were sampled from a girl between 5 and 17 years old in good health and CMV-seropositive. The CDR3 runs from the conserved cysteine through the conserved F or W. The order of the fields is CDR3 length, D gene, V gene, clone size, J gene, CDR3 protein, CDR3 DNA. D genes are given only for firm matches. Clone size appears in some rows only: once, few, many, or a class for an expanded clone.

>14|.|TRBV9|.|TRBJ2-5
CASSVGQAQETQYF
TGTGCCAGCAGCGTAGGACAGGCCCAAGAGACCCAGTACTTC
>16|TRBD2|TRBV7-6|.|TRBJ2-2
CASSPQSGGSTGELFF
TGTGCCAGCAGCCCCCAGAGCGGGGGATCCACCGGGGAGCTGTTTTTT
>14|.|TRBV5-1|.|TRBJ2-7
CASSARVSAYEQYF
TGCGCCAGCAGCGCTCGGGTATCAGCCTACGAGCAGTACTTC
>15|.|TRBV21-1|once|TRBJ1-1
CASSGQQGMNTEAFF
TGTGCCAGCAGCGGTCAACAGGGGATGAACACTGAAGCTTTCTTT
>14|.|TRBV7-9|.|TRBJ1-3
CASSPAYSGNTIYF
TGTGCCAGCAGCCCAGCGTACTCTGGAAACACCATATATTTT
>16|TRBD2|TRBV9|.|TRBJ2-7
CASSDRLAGASYEQYF
TGTGCCAGCAGCGACCGACTAGCGGGGGCCTCCTACGAGCAGTACTTC
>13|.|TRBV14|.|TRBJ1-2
CASSQGLGAPEDF
TGTGCCAGCAGCCAAGGATTAGGGGCGCCCGAAGACTTC
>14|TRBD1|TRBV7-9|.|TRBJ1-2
CASRTVGQRYGYTF
TGTGCCAGCAGGACAGTGGGACAGAGGTATGGCTACACCTTC
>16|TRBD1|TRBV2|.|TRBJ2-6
CASSRDRSSGANVLTF
TGTGCCAGCAGCCGGGACAGAAGCTCTGGGGCCAACGTCCTGACTTTC
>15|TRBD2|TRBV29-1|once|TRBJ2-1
CSVDLLAGSYNEQFF
TGCAGCGTTGATTTACTAGCGGGGTCATACAATGAGCAGTTCTTC
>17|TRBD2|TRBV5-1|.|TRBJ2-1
CASSTGTSGDSRRGQFF
TGCGCCAGCAGCACCGGGACTAGCGGGGATTCTCGAAGGGGGCAGTTCTTC
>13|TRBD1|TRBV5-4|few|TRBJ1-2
CASRGTGRDGYTF
TGTGCCAGCAGAGGGACAGGGAGAGACGGCTACACCTTC
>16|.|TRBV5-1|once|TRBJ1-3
CASSLDLGGPGNTIYF
TGCGCCAGCAGCTTGGATTTGGGGGGGCCGGGAAACACCATATATTTT
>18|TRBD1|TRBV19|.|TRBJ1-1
CASCDGRGQGASNTEAFF
TGTGCCAGCTGCGATGGGAGAGGACAGGGGGCCTCGAACACTGAAGCTTTCTTT
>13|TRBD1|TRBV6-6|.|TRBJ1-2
CAETGGSNYGYTF
TGTGCCGAAACAGGGGGCTCTAACTATGGCTACACCTTC
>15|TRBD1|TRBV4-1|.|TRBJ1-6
CASSQLDRGGSPLHF
TGCGCCAGCAGCCAACTGGACAGGGGAGGTTCACCCCTCCACTTT
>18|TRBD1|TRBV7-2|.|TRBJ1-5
CASSLVGQGALGNQPQHF
TGTGCCAGCAGCTTAGTGGGACAGGGGGCCCTGGGCAATCAGCCCCAGCATTTT
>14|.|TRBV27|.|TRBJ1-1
CASSLGQRVTEAFF
TGTGCCAGCAGTTTAGGACAGAGGGTCACTGAAGCTTTCTTT
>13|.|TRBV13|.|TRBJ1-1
CASSIGLLTEAFF
TGTGCCAGCAGCATTGGACTACTCACTGAAGCTTTCTTT
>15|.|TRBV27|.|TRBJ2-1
CASSFTTPFYNEQFF
TGTGCCAGCAGTTTTACAACCCCCTTCTACAATGAGCAGTTCTTC
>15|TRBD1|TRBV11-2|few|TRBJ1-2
CASRDNRGRVYGYTF
TGTGCCAGCAGAGATAACAGGGGGCGGGTCTATGGCTACACCTTC
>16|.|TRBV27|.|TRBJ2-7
CASSHDLDSYSYEQYF
TGTGCCAGCAGTCACGATTTGGACAGTTACTCCTACGAGCAGTACTTC
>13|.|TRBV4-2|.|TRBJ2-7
CASSQDWRYEQYF
TGTGCCAGCAGCCAGGATTGGAGGTACGAGCAGTACTTC
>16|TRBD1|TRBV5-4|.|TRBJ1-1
CASSLGDRGWDTEAFF
TGTGCCAGCAGCTTAGGGGACAGGGGGTGGGACACTGAAGCTTTCTTT
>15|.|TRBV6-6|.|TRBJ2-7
CASSYSDNPSYEQYF
TGTGCCAGCAGTTATTCGGACAACCCGTCCTACGAGCAGTACTTC
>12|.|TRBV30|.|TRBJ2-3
CAWSVRTATQYF
TGTGCCTGGAGTGTTAGGACTGCTACGCAGTATTTT
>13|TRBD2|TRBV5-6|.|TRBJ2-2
CASWEGNTGELFF
TGTGCCAGCTGGGAGGGAAACACCGGGGAGCTGTTTTTT
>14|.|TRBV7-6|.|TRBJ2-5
CASSLNGVSETQYF
TGTGCCAGCAGCTTAAACGGGGTGAGCGAGACCCAGTACTTC
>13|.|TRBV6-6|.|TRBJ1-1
CASSLGDYTEAFF
TGTGCCAGCAGCCTCGGAGACTACACTGAAGCTTTCTTT
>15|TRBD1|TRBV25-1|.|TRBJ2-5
CASSEPGTGPKTQYF
TGTGCCAGCAGTGAACCCGGGACAGGGCCAAAGACCCAGTACTTC
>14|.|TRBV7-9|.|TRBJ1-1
CASSSSAGRPAAFF
TGTGCCAGCAGCTCCAGCGCGGGGCGGCCGGCAGCTTTCTTT
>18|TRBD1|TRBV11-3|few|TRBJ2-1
CASSLDRDRGRSYNEQFF
TGTGCCAGCAGCTTAGATCGGGACAGGGGGCGGTCCTACAATGAGCAGTTCTTC
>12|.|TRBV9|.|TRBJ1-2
CASSPDTTGYTF
TGTGCCAGCAGCCCTGACACAACCGGCTACACCTTC
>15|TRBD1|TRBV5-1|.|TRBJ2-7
CASSFRTGSNYEQYF
TGCGCCAGCAGCTTCCGGACAGGGTCTAATTACGAGCAGTACTTC
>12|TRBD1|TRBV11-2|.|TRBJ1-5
CASSVDRGAQHF
TGTGCCAGCAGCGTAGACAGGGGAGCCCAGCATTTT
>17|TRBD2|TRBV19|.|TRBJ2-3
CASSIESTSGFTDTQYF
TGTGCCAGTAGTATAGAGTCGACTAGCGGATTCACAGATACGCAGTATTTT
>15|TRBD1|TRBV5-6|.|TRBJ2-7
CASSLYGQGAYEQYF
TGTGCCAGCAGCTTGTACGGACAGGGGGCCTACGAGCAGTACTTC
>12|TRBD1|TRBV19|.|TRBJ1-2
CASRDRVDGYTF
TGTGCCAGTAGGGACAGGGTAGATGGCTACACCTTC
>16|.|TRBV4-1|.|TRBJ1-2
CASSQVIGTGGYGYTF
TGCGCCAGCAGCCAAGTTATCGGGACGGGGGGTTATGGCTACACCTTC
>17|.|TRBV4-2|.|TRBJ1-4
CASSQAGGRNRNEKLFF
TGTGCCAGCAGCCAAGCTGGAGGACGCAATCGGAATGAAAAACTGTTTTTT
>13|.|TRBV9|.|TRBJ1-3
CASSDRAGNTIYF
TGTGCCAGCAGTGACAGAGCTGGAAACACCATATATTTT
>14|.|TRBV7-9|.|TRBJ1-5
CASSPGYSNQPQHF
TGTGCCAGCAGCCCCGGGTATAGCAATCAGCCCCAGCATTTT
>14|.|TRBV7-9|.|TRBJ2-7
CASSSTEGGYEQYF
TGTGCCAGCAGCTCTACAGAAGGAGGGTACGAGCAGTACTTC
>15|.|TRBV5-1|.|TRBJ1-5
CASSLGPEGNQPQHF
TGCGCCAGCAGCTTGGGGCCGGAGGGGAATCAGCCCCAGCATTTT
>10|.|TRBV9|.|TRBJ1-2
CASSPGSNTF
TGTGCCAGCAGCCCGGGGTCAAACACCTTC
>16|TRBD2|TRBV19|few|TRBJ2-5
CASSRPGGGMGETQYF
TGTGCCAGTAGTAGACCCGGCGGGGGGATGGGAGAGACCCAGTACTTC